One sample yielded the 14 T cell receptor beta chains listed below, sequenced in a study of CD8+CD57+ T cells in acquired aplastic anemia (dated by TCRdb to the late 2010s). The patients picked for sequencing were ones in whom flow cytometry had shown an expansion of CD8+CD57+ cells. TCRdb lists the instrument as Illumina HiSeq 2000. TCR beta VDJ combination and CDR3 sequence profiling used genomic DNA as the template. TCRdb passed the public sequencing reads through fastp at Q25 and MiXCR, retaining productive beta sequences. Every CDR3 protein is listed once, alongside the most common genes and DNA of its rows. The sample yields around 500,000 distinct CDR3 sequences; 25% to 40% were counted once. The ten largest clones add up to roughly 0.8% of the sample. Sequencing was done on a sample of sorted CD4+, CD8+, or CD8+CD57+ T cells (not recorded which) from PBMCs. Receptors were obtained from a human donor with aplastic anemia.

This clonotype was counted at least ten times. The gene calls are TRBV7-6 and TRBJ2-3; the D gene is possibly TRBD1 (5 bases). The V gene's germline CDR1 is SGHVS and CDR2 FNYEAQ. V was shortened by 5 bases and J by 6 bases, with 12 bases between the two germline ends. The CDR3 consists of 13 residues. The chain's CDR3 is CASSPPGSDTQYF. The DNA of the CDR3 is TGTGCCAGCAGCCCTCCAGGGTCCGATACGCAGTATTTT.

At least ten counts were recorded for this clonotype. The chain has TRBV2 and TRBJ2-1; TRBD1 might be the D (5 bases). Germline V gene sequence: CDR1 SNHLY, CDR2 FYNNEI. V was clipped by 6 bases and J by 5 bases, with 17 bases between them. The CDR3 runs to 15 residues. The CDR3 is CASSPRGGQNNEQFF. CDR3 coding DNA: TGTGCCAGCAGCCCTAGGGGTGGCCAGAACAATGAGCAGTTCTTC.

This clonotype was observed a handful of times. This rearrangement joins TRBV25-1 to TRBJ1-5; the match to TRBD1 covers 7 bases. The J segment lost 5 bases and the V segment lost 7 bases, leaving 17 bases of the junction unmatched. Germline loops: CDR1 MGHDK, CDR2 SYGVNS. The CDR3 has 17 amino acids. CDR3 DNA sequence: TGTGCCAGCACAACCTCAAAGACGGACAGGAGGTATCAGCCCCAGCATTTT. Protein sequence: CASTTSKTDRRYQPQHF.

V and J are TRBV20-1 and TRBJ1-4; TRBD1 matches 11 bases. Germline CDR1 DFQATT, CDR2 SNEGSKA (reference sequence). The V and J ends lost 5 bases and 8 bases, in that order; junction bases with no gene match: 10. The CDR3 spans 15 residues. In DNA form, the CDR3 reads TGCAGTGCTCTAATGGGACAGGGGGGTGGCGAAAAACTGTTTTTT. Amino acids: CSALMGQGGGEKLFF.

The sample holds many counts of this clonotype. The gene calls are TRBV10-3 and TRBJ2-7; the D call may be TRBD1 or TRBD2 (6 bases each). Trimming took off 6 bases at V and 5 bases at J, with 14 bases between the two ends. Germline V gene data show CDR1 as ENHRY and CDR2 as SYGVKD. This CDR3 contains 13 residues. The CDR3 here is CAISKQGGNEQYF. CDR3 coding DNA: TGTGCCATCAGCAAACAGGGAGGAAACGAGCAGTACTTC.

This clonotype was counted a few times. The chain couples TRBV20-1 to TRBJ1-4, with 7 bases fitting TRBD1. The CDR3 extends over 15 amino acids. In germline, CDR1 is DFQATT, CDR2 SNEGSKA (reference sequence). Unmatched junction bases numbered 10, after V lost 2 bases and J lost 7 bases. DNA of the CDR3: TGCAGTGCTAGAAATCCGAGACAGGGAGCTGAAAAACTGTTTTTT. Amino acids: CSARNPRQGAEKLFF.

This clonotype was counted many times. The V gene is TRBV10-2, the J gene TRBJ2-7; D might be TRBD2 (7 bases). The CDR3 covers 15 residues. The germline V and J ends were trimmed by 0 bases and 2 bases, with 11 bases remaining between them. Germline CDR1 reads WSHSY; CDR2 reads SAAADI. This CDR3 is CASSESAGQTYEQYF. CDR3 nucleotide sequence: TGCGCCAGCAGTGAGTCAGCGGGACAAACCTACGAGCAGTACTTC.

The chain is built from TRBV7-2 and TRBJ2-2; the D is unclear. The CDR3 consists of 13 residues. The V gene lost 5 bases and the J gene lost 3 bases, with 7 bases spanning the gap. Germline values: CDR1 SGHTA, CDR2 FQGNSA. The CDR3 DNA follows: TGTGCCAGCAGCACCTCATACACCGGGGAGCTGTTTTTT. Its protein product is CASSTSYTGELFF.

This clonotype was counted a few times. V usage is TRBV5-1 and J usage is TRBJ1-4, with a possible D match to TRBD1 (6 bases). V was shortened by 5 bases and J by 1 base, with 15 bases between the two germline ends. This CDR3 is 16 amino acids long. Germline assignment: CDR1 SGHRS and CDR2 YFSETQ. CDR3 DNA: TGCGCCAGCAGACAGGGAGATTTGAGAACTAATGAAAAACTGTTTTTT. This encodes CASRQGDLRTNEKLFF.

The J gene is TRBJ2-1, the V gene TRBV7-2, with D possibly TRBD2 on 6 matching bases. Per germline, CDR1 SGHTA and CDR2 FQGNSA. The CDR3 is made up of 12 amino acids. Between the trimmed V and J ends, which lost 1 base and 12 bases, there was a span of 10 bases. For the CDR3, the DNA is TGTGCCAGCAGCTTAGGGGCGGGGAGGCAGTTCTTC. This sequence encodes CASSLGAGRQFF.

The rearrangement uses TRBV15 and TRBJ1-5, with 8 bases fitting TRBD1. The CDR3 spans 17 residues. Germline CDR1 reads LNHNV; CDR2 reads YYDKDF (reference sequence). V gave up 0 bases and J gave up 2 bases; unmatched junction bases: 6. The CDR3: CATSRDGDRGGNQPQHF. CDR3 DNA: TGTGCCACCAGCAGAGATGGTGACAGGGGTGGCAATCAGCCCCAGCATTTT.

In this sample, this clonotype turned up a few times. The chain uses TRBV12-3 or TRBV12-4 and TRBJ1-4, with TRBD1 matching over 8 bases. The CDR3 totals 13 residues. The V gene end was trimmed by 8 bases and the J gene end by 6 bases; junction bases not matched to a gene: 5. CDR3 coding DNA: TGTGCCAGCGTCGACAGGGGCGATGAAAAACTGTTTTTT. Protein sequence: CASVDRGDEKLFF.

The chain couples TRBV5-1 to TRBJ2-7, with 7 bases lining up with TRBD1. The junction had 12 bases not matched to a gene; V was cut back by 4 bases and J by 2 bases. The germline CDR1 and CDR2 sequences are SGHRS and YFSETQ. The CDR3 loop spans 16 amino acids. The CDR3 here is CASSVNTGAYTYEQYF. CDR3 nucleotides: TGCGCCAGCAGCGTGAATACAGGGGCTTACACCTACGAGCAGTACTTC.

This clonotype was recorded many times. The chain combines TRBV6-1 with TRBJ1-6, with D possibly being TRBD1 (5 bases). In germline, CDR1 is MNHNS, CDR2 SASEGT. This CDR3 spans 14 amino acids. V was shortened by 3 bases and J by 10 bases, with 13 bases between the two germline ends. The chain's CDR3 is CASSDQGLGSPLHF. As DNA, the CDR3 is TGTGCCAGCAGTGACCAGGGTTTGGGATCACCCCTCCACTTT.